What follows are 27 T cell receptor beta chains derived from one specimen sequenced in a study of radiation and T cells in renal cell carcinoma. The sample's treatment: treatment-naive control, cytoreductive nephrectomy. Repertoires were generated with immunoSEQ multiplex PCR, while TCRdb's copy carries only in-frame clones and drops some. Counted here are 13,000 to 15,000 clones, around 50% occurring once; the ten biggest clones make up around 13%. Sequenced here: tumor tissue, sampled from a patient whose treatment was nephrectomy without radiotherapy. The source is a middle-aged man with renal cell carcinoma.

The chain uses TRBV7-2 and TRBJ1-6, with a possible D match to TRBD1 (5 bases). The CDR3 is 15 amino acids. Germline-derived CDR1 and CDR2 are SGHTA and FQGNSA. V shed 2 bases and J shed 5 bases, with 10 bases lying between them. CDR3 DNA: TGTGCCAGCAGCTTACCGGGGACCGATAATTCACCCCTCCACTTT. It encodes CASSLPGTDNSPLHF.

Sample share makes this clone medium-sized. The chain combines TRBV27 with TRBJ1-5, with TRBD1 matching over 7 bases. Trimming removed 3 bases from V and 5 bases from J; junction bases left unmatched: 4. This CDR3 comprises 14 residues. Germline CDR1 MNHEY, CDR2 SMNVEV (reference sequence). The CDR3 sequence is CASSFRGYYQPQHF. The CDR3 bases are TGTGCCAGCAGTTTCAGGGGGTATTATCAGCCCCAGCATTTT.

In its sample, this clone was seen once. This chain links TRBV14 with TRBJ2-7; the D is unclear. This CDR3 is built from 15 residues. V lost 2 bases and J 3 bases, leaving 14 bases between the germline ends. Per germline, CDR1 SGHDN and CDR2 FVKESK. The CDR3 spells CASSQWGLLHYEQYF. For the CDR3, the DNA is TGTGCCAGCAGCCAATGGGGTCTCCTGCACTACGAGCAGTACTTC.

This clone was observed a handful of times. The chain couples TRBV29-1 to TRBJ1-1, with TRBD1 identical over 9 bases. CDR1 and CDR2 from the germline V gene are SQVTM and ANQGSEA. J was trimmed by 6 bases and V by 5 bases; bases with no gene match: 7. This CDR3 has 13 residues. This CDR3 is CSVCRDRDPEAFF. The CDR3 DNA reads as TGCAGCGTTTGCCGGGACAGGGACCCTGAAGCTTTCTTT.

J is TRBJ2-7 and V is TRBV2; D may be TRBD2 (6 bases). The germline V gene encodes CDR1 SNHLY and CDR2 FYNNEI. The CDR3 runs to 13 residues. Between the trimmed V and J ends, which lost 8 bases and 0 bases, there was a span of 11 bases. DNA of the CDR3: TGTGCCAGCCGGGAGAGCAGCTCCTACGAGCAGTACTTC. Translated, it gives CASRESSSYEQYF. Full variable domain (rest looked up from reference TRBV2 and TRBJ2-7): EPEVTQTPSHQVTQMGQEVILRCVPISNHLYFYWYRQILGQKVEFLVSFYNNEISEKSEIFDDQFSVERPDGSNFTLKIRSTKLEDSAMYFCASRESSSYEQYFGPGTRLTVT.

J is TRBJ1-4 and V is TRBV4-1; D unresolved. In germline, CDR1 is MGHRA, CDR2 YSYEKL. The CDR3 length is 14 residues. V was cut by 1 base and J by 7 bases, with 10 bases left in between. CDR3 sequence: CASSQAGLGEKLFF. CDR3 nucleotides: TGCGCCAGCAGCCAAGCCGGATTGGGTGAAAAACTGTTTTTT.

The rearrangement links TRBV2 to TRBJ2-7, with 12 bases aligning to TRBD2. Germline CDR1 SNHLY, CDR2 FYNNEI. This CDR3 is 15 amino acids long. J lost 3 bases, V lost 6 bases, and 6 bases had no gene match. In DNA, the CDR3 is TGTGCCAGCAGGGGAGGACTAGCGGGGTACTACGAGCAGTACTTC. This codes for CASRGGLAGYYEQYF.

This chain joins TRBV5-6 and TRBJ2-3; D is unclear. This CDR3 has 13 amino acids. The germline V gene has CDR1 SGHDT and CDR2 YYEEEE. The ends were cut back, 1 base at V and 4 bases at J, with 7 bases in the middle. The CDR3 loop is CASSLLLSDTQYF. CDR3 DNA sequence: TGTGCCAGCAGCTTGTTGCTGTCAGATACGCAGTATTTT.

The gene calls are TRBV5-6 and TRBJ1-3; 8 bases agree with TRBD1. CDR3 length: 19 residues. V was pared by 4 bases and J by 0 bases, with 15 bases of the junction left unmatched. CDR1 is SGHDT, CDR2 YYEEEE, per germline. The CDR3: CASSTPDRVLFDSGNTIYF. The CDR3 nucleotides read TGTGCCAGCAGCACCCCGGACAGGGTATTGTTTGACTCTGGAAACACCATATATTTT.

The chain couples TRBV19 to TRBJ1-5; D possibly corresponds to TRBD1 (5 bases). The germline V gene encodes CDR1 LNHDA and CDR2 SQIVND (reference sequence). The CDR3 contains 16 residues. Trimming stripped 0 bases from V and 7 bases from J, with 16 bases between. The CDR3 protein is CASSIDFSGMGQPQHF. The CDR3 DNA reads TGTGCCAGTAGTATAGACTTCTCAGGGATGGGGCAGCCCCAGCATTTT.

V and J are TRBV30 and TRBJ1-2; no reliable D call. With 2 bases removed from V and 8 bases from J, the gap between germline ends came to 9 bases. CDR1 is GTSNPN, CDR2 SVGIG, per germline (reference sequence). The CDR3 totals 11 residues. CDR3 DNA: TGTGCCTGGAGTCTCGTCGAGGGCTACACCTTC. Amino acids: CAWSLVEGYTF.

V gene TRBV19 combines with J gene TRBJ2-3, with D unclear. CDR1 is LNHDA, CDR2 SQIVND, per germline (reference sequence). The CDR3 has 12 amino acids. Trimming cost V 1 base and J 6 bases, with 5 bases left between them. As DNA, the CDR3 is TGTGCCAGTAGTATAGGAGAGGATACGCAGTATTTT. It codes for CASSIGEDTQYF.

This CDR3 is CAIRQTGASGYTF. The CDR3 nucleotides are TGTGCCATCAGGCAGACAGGGGCTTCTGGCTACACCTTC. The chain combines TRBV10-3 with TRBJ1-2; 8 nucleotides match TRBD1. The CDR3 consists of 13 residues. V trimming: 6 bases; J trimming: 7 bases; junction bases outside the gene matches: 7. Germline CDR1 reads ENHRY; CDR2 reads SYGVKD.

In this sample, this clone is medium-sized (0.01 to 0.1%). The chain joins TRBV19 to TRBJ1-5; D is uncertain. The CDR3 covers 13 residues. The V gene's germline CDR1 is LNHDA and CDR2 SQIVND (reference sequence). V dropped 0 bases and J dropped 13 bases, with 13 bases sitting between them. The CDR3 loop reads CASSIDQALTQHF. The CDR3 DNA reads as TGTGCCAGTAGTATAGATCAGGCCCTAACACAGCATTTT.

This clone is termed medium-sized. The genes are TRBV7-3 and TRBJ2-3; tentatively, D is TRBD1 (6 bases). This CDR3 has 14 amino acids. Per the germline V gene, CDR1 is SGHTA and CDR2 is FQGTGA. V dropped 2 bases and J dropped 4 bases, with 10 bases sitting between them. For the CDR3, the DNA is TGTGCCAGCAGCTTACAAAAGGGGGCAGATACGCAGTATTTT. The encoded protein is CASSLQKGADTQYF.

The chain couples TRBV6-4 to TRBJ1-1; the D is unclear. The CDR3 length is 11 residues. Per germline, CDR1 MRHNA and CDR2 SNTAGT. The germline V and J ends were trimmed by 8 bases and 7 bases, with 11 bases remaining between them. CDR3 loop: CASRLEGEAFF. CDR3 nucleotides: TGTGCCAGCCGACTCGAGGGTGAAGCTTTCTTT.

The chain couples TRBV29-1 to TRBJ1-2; TRBD1 matches at 9 bases. Per germline, CDR1 SQVTM and CDR2 ANQGSEA. The CDR3 has 13 amino acids. V dropped 3 bases and J dropped 4; count of bases not matched to a gene: 3. The CDR3 nucleotides are TGCAGCGTTGAGACAGGGGGTTCCTATGGCTACACCTTC. This translates into CSVETGGSYGYTF. Supplemented by reference TRBV29-1 and TRBJ1-2, the full variable domain reads SAVISQKPSRDICQRGTSLTIQCQVDSQVTMMFWYRQQPGQSLTLIATANQGSEATYESGFVIDKFPISRPNLTFSTLTVSNMSPEDSSIYLCSVETGGSYGYTFGSGTRLTVV.

The V call is TRBV5-1, the J call TRBJ1-3; 7 bases are shared with TRBD1. The V and J ends lost 0 bases and 3 bases, in that order; junction bases with no gene match: 6. Germline-derived CDR1 and CDR2 are SGHRS and YFSETQ. This CDR3 has 16 amino acids. DNA for the CDR3: TGCGCCAGCAGCTTGGAGGCAGGGGGAAGTGGAAACACCATATATTTT. This gives the protein CASSLEAGGSGNTIYF.

This clone was found a few times. The rearrangement joins TRBV19 to TRBJ1-1; no clear D. The CDR3 loop spans 15 amino acids. Trimming left V 5 bases short and J 1 base short, with 14 bases between. In germline, CDR1 is LNHDA, CDR2 SQIVND (reference sequence). The DNA for the CDR3 is TGTGCCAGTAGTGGGATTCGGTTAGGGAACACTGAAGCTTTCTTT. Translating gives CASSGIRLGNTEAFF. The whole variable domain, filled in from reference TRBV19 and TRBJ1-1, reads DGGITQSPKYLFRKEGQNVTLSCEQNLNHDAMYWYRQDPGQGLRLIYYSQIVNDFQKGDIAEGYSVSREKKESFPLTVTSAQKNPTAFYLCASSGIRLGNTEAFFGQGTRLTVV.

In this sample, this clone turned up once. This chain links TRBV6-1 with TRBJ1-1, with TRBD1 matching over 7 bases. The CDR3 runs 13 residues. J gave up 4 bases and V 10 bases, and 9 bases lay outside the gene matches. Per the germline V gene, CDR1 is MNHNS and CDR2 is SASEGT. Here the CDR3 reads CAIRGEEATEAFF. CDR3 nucleotides: TGTGCCATCAGGGGGGAAGAAGCCACTGAAGCTTTCTTT.

Within the sample, this clone is medium-sized. The chain combines TRBV5-1 with TRBJ1-4; no clear D gene. CDR3 length: 15 residues. Germline V gene data show CDR1 as SGHRS and CDR2 as YFSETQ. V gave up 1 base and J gave up 0 bases, with 7 bases separating them. The CDR3 DNA reads as TGCGCCAGCAGCTTGAGTGAAGCAACTAATGAAAAACTGTTTTTT. Residues: CASSLSEATNEKLFF. Drawing the rest from reference TRBV5-1 and TRBJ1-4, the complete variable domain is KAGVTQTPRYLIKTRGQQVTLSCSPISGHRSVSWYQQTPGQGLQFLFEYFSETQRNKGNFPGRFSGRQFSNSRSEMNVSTLELGDSALYLCASSLSEATNEKLFFGSGTQLSVL.

The rearrangement links TRBV5-5 to TRBJ2-7; 9 bases fit TRBD1. V shed 2 bases and J 6 bases; nucleotides not matched to a gene: 9. CDR3 length equals 15 residues. The germline V gene has CDR1 SGHKS and CDR2 YYEKEE (reference sequence). The CDR3 coding sequence is TGTGCCAGCAGCTTATCCGGGACAGGGAGCCGCGAGCAGTACTTC. This gives the protein CASSLSGTGSREQYF.

This clone was seen a handful of times. The chain combines TRBV6-6 with TRBJ2-2; TRBD1 or TRBD2 may be the D gene (5 bases each). The CDR3 totals 15 residues. V was trimmed by 6 bases and J by 6 bases, leaving 17 bases between them. Looked up from germline, CDR1 is MNHNY and CDR2 is SVGAGI (reference sequence). CDR3 in amino acids: CASSPTRGTAGELFF. In DNA, the CDR3 is TGTGCCAGCAGCCCCACTAGGGGAACGGCCGGGGAGCTGTTTTTT.

The chain combines TRBV21-1 with TRBJ2-3; TRBD2 is the table's D call, not checked against the DNA. TRBV21-1 is a pseudogene locus. The CDR3 is 16 residues long. The CDR3 sequence: CASSQRASGYTDTQYF. CDR3 coding DNA: TGTGCCAGCAGCCAGAGGGCTAGCGGGTACACAGATACGCAGTATTTT.

This clone was picked up a small number of times. This chain connects TRBV7-3 to TRBJ2-3; 7 bases align to TRBD1. Looked up from germline, CDR1 is SGHTA and CDR2 is FQGTGA. V trimming: 4 bases; J trimming: 5 bases; junction bases outside the gene matches: 6. The CDR3 contains 14 residues. CDR3: CASSSGQYQDTQYF. The CDR3 DNA sequence: TGTGCCAGCAGCTCGGGACAGTATCAAGATACGCAGTATTTT.

In its sample, this clone is medium-sized. The chain combines TRBV12-5 with TRBJ2-1, with TRBD2 matching 10 bases. CDR1 is LGHNT and CDR2 is FRNRAP in the germline V gene. This CDR3 is 18 amino acids long. Trimming cost V 5 bases and J 3 bases; bases outside gene matches: 13. The CDR3: CASGIVADGLAVYNEQFF. CDR3 DNA: TGTGCTAGTGGTATTGTAGCCGACGGACTAGCGGTCTACAATGAGCAGTTCTTC. The variable domain in full, completed from reference TRBV12-5 and TRBJ2-1, reads DARVTQTPRHKVTEMGQEVTMRCQPILGHNTVFWYRQTMMQGLELLAYFRNRAPLDDSGMPKDRFSAEMPDATLATLKIQPSEPRDSAVYFCASGIVADGLAVYNEQFFGPGTRLTVL.

CDR3 region: CASSFGSTTLGEKLFF. The CDR3 region has the DNA TGCGCCAGCAGCTTCGGGAGTACAACCCTTGGGGAAAAACTGTTTTTT. The chain has TRBV5-1 and TRBJ1-4; D remains unclear. Trimming removed 2 bases at V and 8 bases at J, with 19 bases between. CDR3 length: 16 residues. From germline, CDR1 is SGHRS and CDR2 YFSETQ.